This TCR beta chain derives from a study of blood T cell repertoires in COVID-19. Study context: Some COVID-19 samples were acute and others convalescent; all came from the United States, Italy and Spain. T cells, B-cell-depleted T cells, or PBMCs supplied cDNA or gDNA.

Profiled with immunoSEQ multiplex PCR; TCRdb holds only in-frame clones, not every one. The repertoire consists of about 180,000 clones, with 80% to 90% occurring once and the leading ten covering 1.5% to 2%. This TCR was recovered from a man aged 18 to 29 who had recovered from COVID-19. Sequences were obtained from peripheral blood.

CDR3 region: CATSRDAGEHYGYTF. The DNA of the CDR3 is TGTGCCACCAGCAGAGATGCGGGGGAGCACTATGGCTACACCTTC. The V and J genes are TRBV15 and TRBJ1-2, with D maybe TRBD1 (5 bases). The CDR3 length is 15 residues. Germline V gene data show CDR1 as LNHNV and CDR2 as YYDKDF (reference sequence). Trimming pared 0 bases from V and 3 bases from J, leaving 11 bases between. The variable domain in full, completed from reference TRBV15 and TRBJ1-2, reads DAMVIQNPRYQVTQFGKPVTLSCSQTLNHNVMYWYQQKSSQAPKLLFHYYDKDFNNEADTPDNFQSRRPNTSFCFLDIRSPGLGDTAMYLCATSRDAGEHYGYTFGSGTRLTVV.